Each of the 5 T cell receptor beta chains below was sequenced from the same sample in a study of T cells in Graves' hyperthyroidism and ophthalmopathy. The TCR beta CDR3 regions underwent amplification using RNA transcripts as the source. The HTBI primer set was used in a first-round RT-PCR of the TCR CDR3. TCRdb called the multiplex PCR reads again in MiXCR, with one record for every CDR3 protein. The repertoire has hundreds of thousands of distinct CDR3 sequences, 15% to 20% of them found once; the top ten carry 3.8%. The sequenced sample was blood. The source is a woman aged 30 to 39 with Graves' hyperthyroidism.

The genes are TRBV5-4 and TRBJ1-2; 9 bases map to TRBD1. With V trimmed by 5 bases and J by 5 bases, 7 bases remained unmatched. Germline V gene lookup returns CDR1 SGHNT and CDR2 YYREEE (reference sequence). The CDR3 consists of 14 residues. The CDR3 reads CASRSQGAGYGYTF. The CDR3 nucleotides are TGTGCCAGCAGGTCACAGGGGGCAGGTTATGGCTACACCTTC.

This clonotype has ten or more counts. The rearrangement uses TRBV11-2 and TRBJ2-1, with 7 bases fitting TRBD2. Germline lookup yields CDR1 SGHAT and CDR2 FQNNGV. This CDR3 spans 17 amino acids. V was pared by 2 bases and J by 3 bases, with 10 bases of the junction left unmatched. The DNA for the CDR3 is TGTGCCAGCAGCTTATCAGGTGGGAGGGCCGTCTACAATGAGCAGTTCTTC. Encoded protein: CASSLSGGRAVYNEQFF. Complete variable domain (other parts from reference TRBV11-2 and TRBJ2-1): EAGVAQSPRYKIIEKRQSVAFWCNPISGHATLYWYQQILGQGPKLLIQFQNNGVVDDSQLPKDRFSAERLKGVDSTLKIQPAKLEDSAVYLCASSLSGGRAVYNEQFFGPGTRLTVL.

This clonotype was found a few times. V gene TRBV9 combines with J gene TRBJ2-7; 10 bases are shared with TRBD2. There are 17 residues in the CDR3. Trimming at V came to 0 bases and at J to 5 bases, leaving 11 bases not matched to a gene. CDR1 is SGDLS and CDR2 is YYNGEE in the germline V gene. In DNA, the CDR3 is TGTGCCAGCAGCGTAGGGGTGAGCGGGAGGGGCAGGGACGAGCAGTACTTC. Protein sequence: CASSVGVSGRGRDEQYF.

This clonotype was seen many times. V is TRBV29-1 and J is TRBJ2-5; D not certain. The length of the CDR3 is 12 residues. V was cut by 1 base and J by 1 base, with 4 bases left in between. The germline gives CDR1 SQVTM, CDR2 ANQGSEA. Here the CDR3 reads CSVEGLQETQYF. DNA for the CDR3: TGCAGCGTTGAAGGCCTCCAAGAGACCCAGTACTTC.

This clonotype occurred many times. The V call is TRBV28, the J call TRBJ2-1; the D gene is possibly TRBD1 (7 bases). Trimming took 2 bases from V and 3 from J, leaving 14 bases between them. Germline V gene data show CDR1 as MDHEN and CDR2 as SYDVKM. The CDR3 has 16 amino acids. CDR3: CASSLPQGGDYNEQFF. CDR3 sequence (DNA): TGTGCCAGCAGTTTACCTCAGGGGGGTGACTACAATGAGCAGTTCTTC.